This is a list of T cell receptor beta chains from one sample in a study of shared clonotypes between healthy human individuals. Measured with immunoSEQ multiplex PCR; TCRdb has only the in-frame clones, and not every one. Counted here are about 1.5 million clones, 98% occurring once; the ten biggest clones make up roughly 0.4%. The source material was naive CD4+ T cells sorted from blood. The receptors stem from a man younger than 45 in good health. The CDR3 runs from the conserved cysteine through the conserved F or W. D genes are given only for firm matches.

j_gene | len | d_gene | v_gene | CDR3nt | CDR3aa
TRBJ2-7 | 14 | TRBD1 | TRBV9 | TGTGCCAGCAGCGCGGACAGGGCCGGTTACGAGCAGTACTTC | CASSADRAGYEQYF
TRBJ1-2 | 14 | . | TRBV27 | TGTGCCAGCAGATCCGGGTCGAAGCCCTCTCCCTACACCTTC | CASRSGSKPSPYTF
TRBJ2-3 | 14 | . | TRBV5-4 | TGTGCCAGCAGCTTGGTAGGGCGCACAGATACGCAGTATTTT | CASSLVGRTDTQYF
TRBJ2-7 | 12 | . | TRBV28 | TGTGCCAGCAGTTTTTACCCCGCCGAGCAGTACTTC | CASSFYPAEQYF
TRBJ1-3 | 13 | . | TRBV5-4 | TGTGCCTATCTGGCGTCCAGGGTAAACACCATATATTTT | CAYLASRVNTIYF
TRBJ2-7 | 16 | TRBD2 | TRBV6-6 | TGTGCCAGCAGGCTAACTAGCGGGAGGACCCAGCACGAGCAGTACTTC | CASRLTSGRTQHEQYF
TRBJ1-1 | 15 | . | TRBV28 | TGTGCCAGCAGTCTGGGCCTCCTATCGAACACTGAAGCTTTCTTT | CASSLGLLSNTEAFF
TRBJ2-7 | 14 | . | TRBV5-1 | TGCGCCAGCAGCTTGACCCCGGGAGTGTACGAGCAGTACTTC | CASSLTPGVYEQYF
TRBJ2-7 | 17 | . | TRBV5-1 | TGCGCCAGCAGCTTGGTGGCGGGAACCCCCCCCGGGTACGAGCAGTACTTC | CASSLVAGTPPGYEQYF
TRBJ2-3 | 14 | . | TRBV19 | TGTGCCAGTAGTATAGGCCGACTCGCAGATACGCAGTATTTT | CASSIGRLADTQYF
TRBJ2-3 | 21 | TRBD2 | TRBV5-1 | TGCGCCAGCAGCTTGGTTCGTCGAGCGGGAATTAGTCTAGGCGAGACAGATACGCAGTATTTT | CASSLVRRAGISLGETDTQYF
TRBJ2-1 | 13 | . | TRBV18 | TGTGCCAGCTCCGGATCTGCTACGGATGAGCAGTTCTTC | CASSGSATDEQFF
TRBJ2-1 | 17 | . | TRBV7-8 | TGTGCCAGCACCCCAGGGGGGCGGGGATATATGGGCAATGAGCAGTTCTTC | CASTPGGRGYMGNEQFF
TRBJ1-5 | 14 | . | TRBV6-5 | TGTGCCAGCGGAGACAGGTATAGCAATCAGCCCCAGCATTTT | CASGDRYSNQPQHF
TRBJ2-1 | 12 | . | TRBV29-1 | TGCAGCGTTTCAGAGGGTTACAATGAGCAGTTCTTC | CSVSEGYNEQFF